This entry features one TCR beta chain sequence. This CDR3 has 15 residues. Trimming shortened V by 1 base and J by 8 bases, and 14 bases separated the two germline ends. Per the germline V gene, CDR1 is SEHNR and CDR2 is FQNEAQ (reference sequence). The protocol was immunoSEQ multiplex PCR, while the TCRdb copy is restricted to in-frame clones and leaves out a portion. The data contain some 82,000 clones, 75% to 90% of them singletons. This specimen comes from a study of T cell responses to AZD1222 COVID-19 vaccine. Overall study context: Second-dose groups at about 4 or about 12 weeks were pooled.

The J gene is TRBJ1-4, the V gene TRBV7-9; D is undetermined. This sequence was found in an adult in good health. The material was peripheral blood, obtained on day 0 of AZD1222 vaccination. The CDR3 nucleotides are TGTGCCAGCAGCTTAGACGGCAGCTGGTACGAAAAACTGTTTTTT. Amino acids: CASSLDGSWYEKLFF. Full variable domain (outside the CDR3, taken from reference TRBV7-9 and TRBJ1-4): DTGVSQNPRHKITKRGQNVTFRCDPISEHNRLYWYRQTLGQGPEFLTYFQNEAQLEKSRLLSDRFSAERPKGSFSTLEIQRTEQGDSAMYLCASSLDGSWYEKLFFGSGTQLSVL.